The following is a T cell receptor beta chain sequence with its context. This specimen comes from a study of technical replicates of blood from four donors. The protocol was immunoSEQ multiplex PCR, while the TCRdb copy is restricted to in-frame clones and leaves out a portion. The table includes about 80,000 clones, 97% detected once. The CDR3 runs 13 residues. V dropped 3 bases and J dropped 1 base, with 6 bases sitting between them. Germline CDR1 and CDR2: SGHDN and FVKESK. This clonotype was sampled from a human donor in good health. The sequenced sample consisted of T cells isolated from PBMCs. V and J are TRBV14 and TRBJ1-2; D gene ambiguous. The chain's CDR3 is CASSQHSNYGYTF. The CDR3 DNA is TGTGCCAGCAGCCAGCACAGTAACTATGGCTACACCTTC. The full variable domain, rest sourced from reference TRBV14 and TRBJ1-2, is EAGVTQFPSHSVIEKGQTVTLRCDPISGHDNLYWYRRVMGKEIKFLLHFVKESKQDESGMPNNRFLAERTGGTYSTLKVQPAELEDSGVYFCASSQHSNYGYTFGSGTRLTVV.